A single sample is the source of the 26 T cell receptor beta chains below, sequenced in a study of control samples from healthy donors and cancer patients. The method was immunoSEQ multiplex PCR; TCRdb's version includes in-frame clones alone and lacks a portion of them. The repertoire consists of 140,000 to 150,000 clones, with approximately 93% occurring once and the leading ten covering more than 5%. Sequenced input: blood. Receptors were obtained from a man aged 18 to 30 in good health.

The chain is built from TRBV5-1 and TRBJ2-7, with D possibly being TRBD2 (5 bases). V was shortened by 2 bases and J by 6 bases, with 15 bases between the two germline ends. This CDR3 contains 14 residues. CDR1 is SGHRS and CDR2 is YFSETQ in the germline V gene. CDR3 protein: CASSLTDGVGEQYF. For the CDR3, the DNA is TGCGCCAGCAGCTTAACCGACGGGGTTGGCGAGCAGTACTTC. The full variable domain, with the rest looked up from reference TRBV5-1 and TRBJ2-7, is KAGVTQTPRYLIKTRGQQVTLSCSPISGHRSVSWYQQTPGQGLQFLFEYFSETQRNKGNFPGRFSGRQFSNSRSEMNVSTLELGDSALYLCASSLTDGVGEQYFGPGTRLTVT.

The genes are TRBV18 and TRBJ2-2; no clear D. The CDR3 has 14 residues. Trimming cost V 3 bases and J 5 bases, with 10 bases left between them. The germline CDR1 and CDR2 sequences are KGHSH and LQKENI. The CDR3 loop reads CASSPWKETGELFF. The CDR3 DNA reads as TGTGCCAGCTCACCGTGGAAGGAGACCGGGGAGCTGTTTTTT.

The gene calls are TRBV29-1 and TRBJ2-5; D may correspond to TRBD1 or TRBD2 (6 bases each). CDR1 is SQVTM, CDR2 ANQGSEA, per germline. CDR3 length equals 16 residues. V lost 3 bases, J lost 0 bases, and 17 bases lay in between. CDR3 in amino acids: CSVDRGPIQYQETQYF. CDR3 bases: TGCAGCGTTGACCGGGGGCCGATACAGTACCAAGAGACCCAGTACTTC.

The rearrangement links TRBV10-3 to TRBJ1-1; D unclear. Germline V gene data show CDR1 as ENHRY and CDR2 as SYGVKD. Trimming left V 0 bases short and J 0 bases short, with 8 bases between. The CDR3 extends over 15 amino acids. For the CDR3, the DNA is TGTGCCATCAGTGAGTCGGTCGGCGTGAACACTGAAGCTTTCTTT. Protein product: CAISESVGVNTEAFF.

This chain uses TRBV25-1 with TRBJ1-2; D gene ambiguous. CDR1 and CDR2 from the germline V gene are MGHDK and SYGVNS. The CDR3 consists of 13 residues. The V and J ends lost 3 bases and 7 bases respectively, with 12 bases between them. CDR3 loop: CASSDSRAFGYTF. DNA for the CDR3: TGTGCCAGCAGTGATTCACGCGCATTTGGCTACACCTTC.

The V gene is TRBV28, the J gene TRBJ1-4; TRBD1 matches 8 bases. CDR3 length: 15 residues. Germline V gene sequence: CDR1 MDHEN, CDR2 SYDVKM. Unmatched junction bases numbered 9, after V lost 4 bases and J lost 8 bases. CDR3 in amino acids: CASSSPGQVAEKLFF. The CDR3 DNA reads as TGTGCCAGCAGTTCTCCGGGACAGGTAGCCGAAAAACTGTTTTTT.

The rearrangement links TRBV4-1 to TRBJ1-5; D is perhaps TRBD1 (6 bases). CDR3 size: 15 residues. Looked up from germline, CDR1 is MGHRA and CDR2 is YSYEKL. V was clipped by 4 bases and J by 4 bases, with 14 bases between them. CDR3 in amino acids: CASSPTGALNQPQHF. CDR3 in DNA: TGCGCCAGCAGCCCGACAGGAGCCTTGAATCAGCCCCAGCATTTT.

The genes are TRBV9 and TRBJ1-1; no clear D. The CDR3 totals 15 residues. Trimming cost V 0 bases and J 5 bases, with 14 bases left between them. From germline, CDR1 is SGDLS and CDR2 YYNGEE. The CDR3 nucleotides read TGTGCCAGCAGCGTAGGCGAGGTCAGACCTACTGAAGCTTTCTTT. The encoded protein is CASSVGEVRPTEAFF.

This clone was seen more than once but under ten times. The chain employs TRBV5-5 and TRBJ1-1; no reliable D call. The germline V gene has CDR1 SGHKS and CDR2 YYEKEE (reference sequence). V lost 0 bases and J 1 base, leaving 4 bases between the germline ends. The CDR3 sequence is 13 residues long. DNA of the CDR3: TGTGCCAGCAGCTTGGGACCGAACACTGAAGCTTTCTTT. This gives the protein CASSLGPNTEAFF.

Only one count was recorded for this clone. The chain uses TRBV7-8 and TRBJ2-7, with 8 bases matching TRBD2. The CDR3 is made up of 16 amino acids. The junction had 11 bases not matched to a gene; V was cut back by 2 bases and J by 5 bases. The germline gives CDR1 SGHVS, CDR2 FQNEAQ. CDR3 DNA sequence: TGTGCCAGCAGCTTATTTGGACGGGAGGGCCTCCACGAGCAGTACTTC. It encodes CASSLFGREGLHEQYF.

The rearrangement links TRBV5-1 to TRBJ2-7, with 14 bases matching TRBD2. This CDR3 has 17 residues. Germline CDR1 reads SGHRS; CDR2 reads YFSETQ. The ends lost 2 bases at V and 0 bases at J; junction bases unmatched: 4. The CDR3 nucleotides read TGCGCCAGCAGCTTCCCGGGACTAGCGGGGGACTCCTACGAGCAGTACTTC. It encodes CASSFPGLAGDSYEQYF.

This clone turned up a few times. The CDR3 loop is CASSPGRAGDGTDTQYF. DNA of the CDR3: TGCGCCAGCAGCCCCGGGAGGGCCGGTGATGGCACAGATACGCAGTATTTT. This chain connects TRBV4-3 to TRBJ2-3; 8 bases agree with TRBD2. The J segment lost 1 base and the V segment lost 4 bases, leaving 10 bases of the junction unmatched. Germline loops: CDR1 LGHNA, CDR2 YSLEER. The CDR3 is 17 residues long.

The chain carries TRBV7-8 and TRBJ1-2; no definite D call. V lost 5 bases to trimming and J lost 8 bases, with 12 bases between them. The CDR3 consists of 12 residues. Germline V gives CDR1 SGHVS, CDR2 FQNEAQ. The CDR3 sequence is CASSPSTIGYTF. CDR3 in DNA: TGTGCCAGCAGCCCGTCGACCATCGGCTACACCTTC.

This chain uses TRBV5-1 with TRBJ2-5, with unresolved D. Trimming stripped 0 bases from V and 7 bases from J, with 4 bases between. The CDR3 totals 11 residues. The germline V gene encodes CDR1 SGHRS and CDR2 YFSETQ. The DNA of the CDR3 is TGCGCCAGCAGCTTGGCGGGGACCCAGTACTTC. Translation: CASSLAGTQYF. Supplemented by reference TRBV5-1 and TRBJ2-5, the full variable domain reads KAGVTQTPRYLIKTRGQQVTLSCSPISGHRSVSWYQQTPGQGLQFLFEYFSETQRNKGNFPGRFSGRQFSNSRSEMNVSTLELGDSALYLCASSLAGTQYFGPGTRLLVL.

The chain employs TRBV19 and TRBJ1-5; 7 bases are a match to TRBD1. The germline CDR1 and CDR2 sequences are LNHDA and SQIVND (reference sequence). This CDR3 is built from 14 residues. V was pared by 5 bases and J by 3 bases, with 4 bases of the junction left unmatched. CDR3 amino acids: CASSGDRINQPQHF. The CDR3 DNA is TGTGCCAGTAGTGGGGACAGAATCAATCAGCCCCAGCATTTT. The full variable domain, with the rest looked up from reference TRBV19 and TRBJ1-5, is DGGITQSPKYLFRKEGQNVTLSCEQNLNHDAMYWYRQDPGQGLRLIYYSQIVNDFQKGDIAEGYSVSREKKESFPLTVTSAQKNPTAFYLCASSGDRINQPQHFGDGTRLSIL.

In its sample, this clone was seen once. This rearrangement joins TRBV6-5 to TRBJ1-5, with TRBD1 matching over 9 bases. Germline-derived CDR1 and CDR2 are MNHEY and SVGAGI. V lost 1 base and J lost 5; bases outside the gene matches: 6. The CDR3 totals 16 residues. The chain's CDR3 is CASSYWDREDYQPQHF. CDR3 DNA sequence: TGTGCCAGCAGTTACTGGGACAGGGAGGATTATCAGCCCCAGCATTTT.

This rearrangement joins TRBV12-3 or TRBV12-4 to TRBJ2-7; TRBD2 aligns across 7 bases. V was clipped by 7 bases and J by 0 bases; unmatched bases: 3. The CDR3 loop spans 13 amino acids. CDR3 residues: CASTGRSSYEQYF. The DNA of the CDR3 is TGTGCCAGCACCGGGAGGAGCTCCTACGAGCAGTACTTC.

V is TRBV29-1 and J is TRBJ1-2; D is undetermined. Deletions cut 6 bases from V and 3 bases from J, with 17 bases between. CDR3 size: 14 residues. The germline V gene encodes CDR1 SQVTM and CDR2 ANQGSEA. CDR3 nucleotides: TGCAGCGTGCTGCGGAACACCGCGCACTATGGCTACACCTTC. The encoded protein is CSVLRNTAHYGYTF. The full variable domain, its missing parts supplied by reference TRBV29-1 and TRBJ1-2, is SAVISQKPSRDICQRGTSLTIQCQVDSQVTMMFWYRQQPGQSLTLIATANQGSEATYESGFVIDKFPISRPNLTFSTLTVSNMSPEDSSIYLCSVLRNTAHYGYTFGSGTRLTVV.

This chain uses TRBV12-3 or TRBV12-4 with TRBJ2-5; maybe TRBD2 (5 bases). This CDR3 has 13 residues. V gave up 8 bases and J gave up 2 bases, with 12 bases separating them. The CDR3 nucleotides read TGTGCCAGCCACGAAGGAGGACAAGAGACCCAGTACTTC. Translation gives CASHEGGQETQYF.

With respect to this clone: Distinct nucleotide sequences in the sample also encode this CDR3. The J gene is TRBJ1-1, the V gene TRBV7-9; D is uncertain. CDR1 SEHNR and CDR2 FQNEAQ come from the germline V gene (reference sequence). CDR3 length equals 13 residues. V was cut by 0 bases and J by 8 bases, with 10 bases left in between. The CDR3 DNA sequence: TGTGCCAGCAGCTTAGCGGGTGCGACAGAAGCTTTCTTT. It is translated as CASSLAGATEAFF.

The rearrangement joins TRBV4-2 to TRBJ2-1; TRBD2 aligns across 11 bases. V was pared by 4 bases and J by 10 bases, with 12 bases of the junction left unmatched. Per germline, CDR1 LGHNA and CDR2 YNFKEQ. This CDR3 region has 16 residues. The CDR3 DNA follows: TGTGCCAGCAGCCTGCGACTAGCGGGGAGCCTTGGAGAGCAGTTCTTC. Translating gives CASSLRLAGSLGEQFF.

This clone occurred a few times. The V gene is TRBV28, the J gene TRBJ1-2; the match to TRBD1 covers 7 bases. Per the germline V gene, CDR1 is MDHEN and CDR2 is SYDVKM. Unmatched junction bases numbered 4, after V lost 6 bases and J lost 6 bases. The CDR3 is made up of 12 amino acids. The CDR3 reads CASRTGRDGYTF. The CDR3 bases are TGTGCCAGCAGGACAGGGCGAGATGGCTACACCTTC.

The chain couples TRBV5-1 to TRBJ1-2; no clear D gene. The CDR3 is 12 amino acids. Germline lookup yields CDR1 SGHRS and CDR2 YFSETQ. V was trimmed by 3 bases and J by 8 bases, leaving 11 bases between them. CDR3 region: CASSSGGVGYTF. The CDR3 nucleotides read TGCGCCAGCAGCTCGGGTGGGGTCGGCTACACCTTC.

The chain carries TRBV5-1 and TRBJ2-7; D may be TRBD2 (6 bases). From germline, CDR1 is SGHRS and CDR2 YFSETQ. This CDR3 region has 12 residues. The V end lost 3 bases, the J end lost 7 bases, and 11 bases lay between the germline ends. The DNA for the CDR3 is TGCGCCAGCAGCTGGACCGGAGGGGAGCAGTACTTC. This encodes CASSWTGGEQYF. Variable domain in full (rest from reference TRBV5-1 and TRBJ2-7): KAGVTQTPRYLIKTRGQQVTLSCSPISGHRSVSWYQQTPGQGLQFLFEYFSETQRNKGNFPGRFSGRQFSNSRSEMNVSTLELGDSALYLCASSWTGGEQYFGPGTRLTVT.

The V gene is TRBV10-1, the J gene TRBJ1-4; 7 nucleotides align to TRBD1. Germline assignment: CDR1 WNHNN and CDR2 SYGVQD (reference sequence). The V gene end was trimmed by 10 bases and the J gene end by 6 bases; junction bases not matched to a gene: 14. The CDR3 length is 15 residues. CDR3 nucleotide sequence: TGCGCCACGAGGGCCATGGACAGGAAACATGAAAAACTGTTTTTT. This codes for CATRAMDRKHEKLFF.

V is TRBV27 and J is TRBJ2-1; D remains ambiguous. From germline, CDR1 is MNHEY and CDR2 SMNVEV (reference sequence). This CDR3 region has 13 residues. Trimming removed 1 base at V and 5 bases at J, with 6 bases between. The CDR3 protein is CASSLWVDNEQFF. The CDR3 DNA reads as TGTGCCAGCAGTTTATGGGTGGACAATGAGCAGTTCTTC.